One sample yielded the 29 T cell receptor beta chains listed below, sequenced in a study of regulatory T cells in long-lasting Graves disease. Construction of the TCR beta libraries employed iRepertoire HTBI primers in conjunction with Arm-PCR of CDR3 regions. A single record per CDR3 protein comes from TCRdb applying MiXCR to the multiplex PCR reads. The sample includes about 540,000 distinct CDR3 sequences, roughly 12% of them seen just once. Time point: newly diagnosed GD, antithyroid drugs for less than 3 months. Making the TCR library involved RNA that had been extracted from PBMCs. This same sample was also part of a study on T cells in Graves' hyperthyroidism and ophthalmopathy.

Sequencing used peripheral blood mononuclear cells (PBMCs), obtained at new diagnosis, from a patient treated with antithyroid drugs. These receptors came from a man aged 25-45 years with Graves disease.

The table lists this clonotype with many counts. This sequence joins TRBV7-2 and TRBJ2-3, with 8 bases identical to TRBD2. V was pared by 4 bases and J by 8 bases, with 8 bases of the junction left unmatched. Germline V CDR1 and CDR2: SGHTA, FQGNSA. The CDR3 totals 14 residues. The CDR3 bases are TGTGCCAGCAGCTCGACTAGCGCCGACGGTACGCAGTATTTT. This translates into CASSSTSADGTQYF.

The genes are TRBV19 and TRBJ2-2; D gene unclear. V lost 7 bases and J 6 bases, leaving 15 bases between the germline ends. CDR3 size: 14 residues. Germline V gene sequence: CDR1 LNHDA, CDR2 SQIVND (reference sequence). The CDR3 loop reads CASTPTQGPGELFF. CDR3 nucleotide sequence: TGTGCCAGTACCCCCACCCAAGGGCCCGGGGAGCTGTTTTTT.

The rearrangement links TRBV6-2 or TRBV6-3 to TRBJ2-3; D is uncertain. Trimming pared 8 bases from V and 10 bases from J, leaving 13 bases between. The germline CDR1 and CDR2 sequences are MNHEY and SVGEGT. The CDR3 extends over 11 amino acids. The CDR3 region has the DNA TGTGCCAGCGGTCTCATTTCAGCGCAGTATTTT. This gives the protein CASGLISAQYF.

The sample holds a few counts of this clonotype. DNA for the CDR3: TGTGCCAGTAGTATTCTGGGGGAGGGAATCTACGAGCAGTACTTC. Encoded protein: CASSILGEGIYEQYF. This chain links TRBV19 with TRBJ2-7; 7 bases align to TRBD2. Germline CDR1 and CDR2: LNHDA and SQIVND (reference sequence). The V gene end was trimmed by 3 bases and the J gene end by 3 bases; junction bases not matched to a gene: 8. This CDR3 comprises 15 residues.

CDR3 in DNA: TGTGCCAGCATGTCCTCGAAAGCGGGGAATGAGCAGTTCTTC. This gives the protein CASMSSKAGNEQFF. V gene TRBV3-1 combines with J gene TRBJ2-1; the match to TRBD2 covers 7 bases. The trim removed 7 bases at V and 7 bases at J, leaving 10 bases unmatched. This CDR3 comprises 14 residues. Germline CDR1 reads LGHDT; CDR2 reads YNNKEL (reference sequence).

This clonotype was seen a handful of times. CDR3 nucleotides: TGTGCCACCAGGGGCGGGCCCAGGAATGAGCAGTTCTTC. Its protein product is CATRGGPRNEQFF. The chain employs TRBV24-1 and TRBJ2-1; possibly TRBD2 for D (5 bases). CDR3 length equals 13 residues. Trimming cost V 7 bases and J 7 bases, with 13 bases left between them. Germline-derived CDR1 and CDR2 are KGHDR and SFDVKD.

This clonotype was seen many times. The chain combines TRBV20-1 with TRBJ2-7; D gene ambiguous. CDR1 is DFQATT, CDR2 SNEGSKA, per germline (reference sequence). This CDR3 comprises 12 residues. Trimming stripped 0 bases from V and 5 bases from J, with 8 bases between. CDR3 loop: CSARDGLDEQYF. DNA for the CDR3: TGCAGTGCTAGAGATGGCCTAGACGAGCAGTACTTC.

This clonotype was seen only a few times. The chain links TRBV30 to TRBJ2-3; TRBD2 aligns across 8 bases. This CDR3 comprises 16 residues. In germline, CDR1 is GTSNPN, CDR2 SVGIG (reference sequence). V lost 2 bases, J lost 5 bases, and 12 bases stayed unmatched. CDR3 residues: CAWSIEIAGRKDTQYF. The CDR3 DNA sequence: TGTGCCTGGAGTATTGAAATAGCGGGAAGGAAAGATACGCAGTATTTT.

This clonotype was counted at least ten times. The chain has TRBV29-1 and TRBJ1-1, with a weak D call TRBD1 (6 bases). The CDR3 is made up of 15 amino acids. V lost 2 bases and J lost 0, with 13 bases in between. From germline, CDR1 is SQVTM and CDR2 ANQGSEA. CDR3 in amino acids: CSVEKGRQVNTEAFF. The CDR3 DNA reads as TGCAGCGTTGAAAAAGGGAGACAGGTGAACACTGAAGCTTTCTTT.

This clonotype appeared many times. The V gene is TRBV13, the J gene TRBJ2-7, with a tentative D call TRBD2 (6 bases). Germline V gene lookup returns CDR1 PRHDT and CDR2 FYEKMQ (reference sequence). With 6 bases removed from V and 7 bases from J, the gap between germline ends came to 19 bases. The CDR3 has 14 amino acids. For the CDR3, the DNA is TGTGCCAGCAGTTCCACGGGATCCGCGGGGGAGCAGTACTTC. Amino acid sequence: CASSSTGSAGEQYF.

J is TRBJ2-1 and V is TRBV12-3 or TRBV12-4; no reliable D call. The CDR3 covers 12 residues. Trimming took off 2 bases at V and 8 bases at J, with 7 bases between the two ends. In DNA, the CDR3 is TGTGCCAGCAGTTTACCTAACGATGAGCAGTTCTTC. The encoded protein is CASSLPNDEQFF.

This clonotype was counted at least ten times. This rearrangement joins TRBV10-2 to TRBJ2-7; 9 bases are a match to TRBD1. In germline, CDR1 is WSHSY, CDR2 SAAADI. The CDR3 loop spans 15 amino acids. Trimming removed 8 bases from V and 3 bases from J; junction bases left unmatched: 11. CDR3 region: CASRSGQGLNYEQYF. Written as DNA, the CDR3 is TGCGCCAGCCGCTCTGGACAGGGGCTAAACTACGAGCAGTACTTC.

The chain combines TRBV6-4 with TRBJ1-6; D is perhaps TRBD1 (5 bases). Trimming took 5 bases from V and 0 from J, leaving 23 bases between them. CDR1 MRHNA and CDR2 SNTAGT come from the germline V gene. The CDR3 runs 20 residues. The CDR3 is CASSPLLDTSFSSYNSPLHF. CDR3 in DNA: TGTGCCAGCAGTCCACTGCTGGACACTAGTTTCAGCTCCTATAATTCACCCCTCCACTTT.

This clonotype was counted many times. The chain has TRBV30 and TRBJ2-5; D gene unclear. Trimming removed 1 base at V and 0 bases at J, with 9 bases between. CDR1 is GTSNPN, CDR2 SVGIG, per germline (reference sequence). The CDR3 sequence is 14 residues long. The CDR3 sequence is CAWSASSHQETQYF. CDR3 bases: TGTGCCTGGAGTGCTTCTAGTCACCAAGAGACCCAGTACTTC. Filled out from reference TRBV30 and TRBJ2-5, the complete variable domain reads SQTIHQWPATLVQPVGSPLSLECTVEGTSNPNLYWYRQAAGRGLQLLFYSVGIGQISSEVPQNLSASRPQDRQFILSSKKLLLSDSGFYLCAWSASSHQETQYFGPGTRLLVL.

About this clonotype: A read error is the likely source, as a far larger clone sits one nucleotide away. This likely comes from a read error, as the CDR3 has no conserved phenylalanine or tryptophan at its end. The rearrangement links TRBV28 to TRBJ2-5; TRBD2 matches 7 bases. Gene TRBJ2-1 matches the end of the DNA better, so the J call may be wrong. The CDR3 extends over 13 amino acids. From germline, CDR1 is MDHEN and CDR2 SYDVKM. The CDR3 bases are TGTGCCAGCACTCTCCCGGGGGGAAATGAGCAGTTCCTC. It translates to CASTLPGGNEQFL.

This clonotype has a count of ten or more. The chain is built from TRBV12-3 or TRBV12-4 and TRBJ1-1; D gene uncertain. The CDR3 loop spans 12 amino acids. V dropped 6 bases and J dropped 5 bases, with 10 bases sitting between them. This CDR3 is CASSRQSTEAFF. The CDR3 nucleotides read TGTGCCAGCAGCCGTCAGTCTACTGAAGCTTTCTTT.

The rearrangement joins TRBV28 to TRBJ2-1; no definite D call. Germline lookup yields CDR1 MDHEN and CDR2 SYDVKM. CDR3 size: 13 residues. V gave up 1 base and J gave up 5 bases, with 6 bases separating them. The CDR3 nucleotides read TGTGCCAGCAGTTTATACATTAACAATGAGCAGTTCTTC. As protein: CASSLYINNEQFF.

This clonotype was detected only once. V and J are TRBV30 and TRBJ2-2; a weak D match, TRBD1 (5 bases). Per germline, CDR1 GTSNPN and CDR2 SVGIG (reference sequence). This CDR3 spans 16 amino acids. The V end lost 0 bases, the J end lost 7 bases, and 18 bases lay between the germline ends. The CDR3 DNA reads as TGTGCCTGGAGTGTACTCCCTACAGGTAGAGACGGGGAGCTGTTTTTT. This gives the protein CAWSVLPTGRDGELFF.

The genes are TRBV30 and TRBJ2-2; 10 bases line up with TRBD2. The CDR3 consists of 15 residues. V lost 6 bases to trimming and J lost 6 bases; unmatched junction nucleotides: 10. The germline V gene encodes CDR1 GTSNPN and CDR2 SVGIG (reference sequence). Here the CDR3 DNA reads TGTGCCTGTTCTTTTAGCGGGAGGAGGGCCGGGGAGCTGTTTTTT. Amino acid sequence: CACSFSGRRAGELFF. Filled out from reference TRBV30 and TRBJ2-2, the complete variable domain reads SQTIHQWPATLVQPVGSPLSLECTVEGTSNPNLYWYRQAAGRGLQLLFYSVGIGQISSEVPQNLSASRPQDRQFILSSKKLLLSDSGFYLCACSFSGRRAGELFFGEGSRLTVL.

This clonotype was observed a few times. The chain combines TRBV5-4 with TRBJ2-2, with 7 positions matching TRBD1. The CDR3 is 16 amino acids. CDR1 is SGHNT and CDR2 is YYREEE in the germline V gene (reference sequence). J gave up 6 bases and V 4 bases, and 12 bases lay outside the gene matches. Written as DNA, the CDR3 is TGTGCCAGCAGCCACCTCGCGAGGGGGCAGGCCGGGGAGCTGTTTTTT. Amino acids: CASSHLARGQAGELFF.

This clonotype was seen ten or more times. The gene calls are TRBV7-2 and TRBJ2-2; TRBD2 is a possible D gene (6 bases). V shed 5 bases and J shed 6 bases, with 13 bases lying between them. The CDR3 is 14 amino acids. CDR1 and CDR2 from the germline V gene are SGHTA and FQGNSA. In DNA, the CDR3 is TGTGCCAGCAGCCCAGGAGGGTTTCCCGGGGAGCTGTTTTTT. This sequence encodes CASSPGGFPGELFF.

The table lists this clonotype with many counts. The V call is TRBV29-1, the J call TRBJ2-5, with D unclear. Looked up from germline, CDR1 is SQVTM and CDR2 is ANQGSEA. With 5 bases removed from V and 1 base from J, the gap between germline ends came to 17 bases. The CDR3 is 15 residues long. This CDR3 reads CSVHYLVGPQETQYF. In DNA form, the CDR3 reads TGCAGCGTTCATTACTTGGTAGGACCCCAAGAGACCCAGTACTTC.

This clonotype was counted at least ten times. This chain links TRBV5-8 with TRBJ2-3, with a weak D call TRBD2 (5 bases). Trimming stripped 0 bases from V and 5 bases from J, with 13 bases between. CDR1 and CDR2 from the germline V gene are SGHTS and YDEGEE. CDR3 size: 15 residues. In DNA form, the CDR3 reads TGTGCCAGCAGCTTGGAATCCGGACTTAGAGATACGCAGTATTTT. This codes for CASSLESGLRDTQYF.

The sample holds a few counts of this clonotype. This sequence joins TRBV12-5 and TRBJ2-7; 8 bases match TRBD1. The CDR3 spans 12 residues. Germline assignment: CDR1 LGHNT and CDR2 FRNRAP. Losses at the gene ends were 4 bases for V and 6 bases for J; bases not matched to a gene: 2. CDR3 protein: CASGSTGVEQYF. The CDR3, as DNA: TGTGCTAGTGGTTCGACAGGGGTCGAGCAGTACTTC.

The J gene is TRBJ2-1, the V gene TRBV5-6; D gene unclear. Trimming pared 4 bases from V and 9 bases from J, leaving 17 bases between. The CDR3 length is 14 residues. Looked up from germline, CDR1 is SGHDT and CDR2 is YYEEEE. CDR3 DNA sequence: TGTGCCAGCAGCCCCCGGGCCAGGACGGGTGAGCAGTTCTTC. Protein product: CASSPRARTGEQFF.

In this sample, this clonotype turned up many times. The CDR3 sequence: CASSLLPGSDTEAFF. The CDR3 DNA sequence: TGTGCCAGCAGTTTACTTCCAGGGTCGGACACTGAAGCTTTCTTT. The V and J genes are TRBV27 and TRBJ1-1; D may be TRBD1 (5 bases). The CDR3 spans 15 residues. V lost 2 bases and J lost 3, with 13 bases in between. CDR1 and CDR2 (germline): MNHEY, SMNVEV (reference sequence).

This clonotype was seen ten or more times. The chain uses TRBV27 and TRBJ2-3, with 7 nucleotides matching TRBD2. The V segment lost 1 base and the J segment 3 bases; nucleotides outside the gene matches: 4. Germline V gives CDR1 MNHEY, CDR2 SMNVEV (reference sequence). The CDR3 covers 15 residues. The CDR3 coding sequence is TGTGCCAGCAGTTTATACCCAGCGGGGACAGATACGCAGTATTTT. This sequence encodes CASSLYPAGTDTQYF.

This clonotype was seen only a few times. The rearrangement joins TRBV2 to TRBJ2-7; 11 nucleotides line up with TRBD1. The CDR3 sequence is 15 residues long. CDR1 SNHLY and CDR2 FYNNEI come from the germline V gene. V was pared by 6 bases and J by 5 bases, with 9 bases of the junction left unmatched. CDR3 residues: CASRTSGTGGDEQYF. The CDR3 nucleotides are TGTGCCAGCAGAACCTCCGGGACAGGGGGTGACGAGCAGTACTTC.

This clonotype was seen ten or more times. The V call is TRBV3-1, the J call TRBJ2-7; D unresolved. From germline, CDR1 is LGHDT and CDR2 YNNKEL (reference sequence). The V end lost 2 bases, the J end lost 0 bases, and 8 bases lay between the germline ends. The length of the CDR3 is 14 residues. CDR3 coding DNA: TGTGCCAGCAGCCAAAGGGCTCACTCCTACGAGCAGTACTTC. This encodes CASSQRAHSYEQYF.